This entry lists 2 T cell receptor beta chains sequenced from one sample in a study of regulatory T cells in long-lasting Graves disease. Construction of TCR beta libraries relied on iRepertoire HTBI primers and on Arm-PCR targeting CDR3 regions. TCRdb reprocessed the multiplex PCR reads via MiXCR and lists one record per CDR3 protein. The sample consists of fewer than 550,000 distinct CDR3 sequences, around 17% of them appearing once. The time point is: newly diagnosed GD, antithyroid drugs for less than 3 months. With RNA extracted from PBMCs as input, the TCR library was made. These same records also appear under a second study, on T cells in Graves' hyperthyroidism and ophthalmopathy.

The sample here was peripheral blood mononuclear cells (PBMCs), taken at new diagnosis, from a patient treated with antithyroid drugs. Every receptor here comes from a woman between 18 and 30 years old with Graves disease.

This chain links TRBV5-5 with TRBJ2-1; D not certain. V lost 0 bases to trimming and J lost 4 bases, with 11 bases between them. CDR1 and CDR2 from the germline V gene are SGHKS and YYEKEE (reference sequence). This CDR3 is built from 15 residues. CDR3 loop: CASSLVVGRYNEQFF. DNA of the CDR3: TGTGCCAGCAGCTTGGTGGTGGGAAGATACAATGAGCAGTTCTTC.

A few counts support this clonotype. The chain couples TRBV19 to TRBJ2-3, with D perhaps matching TRBD2 (5 bases). CDR1 and CDR2 from the germline V gene are LNHDA and SQIVND (reference sequence). Trimming cost V 3 bases and J 3 bases, with 10 bases left between them. This CDR3 has 14 residues. This CDR3 is CASSMPPGTDTQYF. The CDR3 coding sequence is TGTGCCAGTAGTATGCCTCCGGGGACAGATACGCAGTATTTT.